This TCR beta chain came from a study of blood T cell repertoires in COVID-19. Study background: The study drew acute and convalescent COVID-19 samples from the United States, Italy and Spain.

The cohort comprised adults aged about 18 to 100 years residing in about two dozen US areas. Recovered status in Cohort 3 required two negative PCRs, clearance, or symptom resolution. Germline CDR1 reads KGHSH; CDR2 reads LQKENI. V lost 6 bases to trimming and J lost 3 bases, with 15 bases between them. The CDR3 has 15 amino acids. The method was immunoSEQ multiplex PCR; TCRdb's version includes in-frame clones alone and lacks a portion of them. The top ten clones hold approximately 5% of a sample with approximately 360,000 clones, around four fifths of them seen once. V is TRBV18 and J is TRBJ2-1; TRBD1 might be the D (6 bases). The sequenced sample consisted of PBMCs or T cells enriched from blood (not recorded which). The source is a woman aged 50 to 65 who had recovered from COVID-19. This CDR3 is CASSQTGSIYNEQFF. The CDR3 nucleotides are TGTGCCAGCTCTCAGACAGGAAGTATCTACAATGAGCAGTTCTTC.